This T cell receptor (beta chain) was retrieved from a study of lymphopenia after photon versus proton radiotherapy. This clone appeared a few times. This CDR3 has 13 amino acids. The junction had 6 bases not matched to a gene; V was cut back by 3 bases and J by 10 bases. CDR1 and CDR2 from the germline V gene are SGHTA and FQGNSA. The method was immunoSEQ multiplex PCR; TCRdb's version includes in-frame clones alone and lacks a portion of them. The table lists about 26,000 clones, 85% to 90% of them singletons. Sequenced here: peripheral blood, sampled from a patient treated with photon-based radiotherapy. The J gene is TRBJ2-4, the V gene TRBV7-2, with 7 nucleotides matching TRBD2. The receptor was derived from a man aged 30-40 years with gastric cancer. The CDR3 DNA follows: TGTGCCAGCAGCTTTGCGGGAGTTTGGATTCAGTACTTC. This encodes CASSFAGVWIQYF.